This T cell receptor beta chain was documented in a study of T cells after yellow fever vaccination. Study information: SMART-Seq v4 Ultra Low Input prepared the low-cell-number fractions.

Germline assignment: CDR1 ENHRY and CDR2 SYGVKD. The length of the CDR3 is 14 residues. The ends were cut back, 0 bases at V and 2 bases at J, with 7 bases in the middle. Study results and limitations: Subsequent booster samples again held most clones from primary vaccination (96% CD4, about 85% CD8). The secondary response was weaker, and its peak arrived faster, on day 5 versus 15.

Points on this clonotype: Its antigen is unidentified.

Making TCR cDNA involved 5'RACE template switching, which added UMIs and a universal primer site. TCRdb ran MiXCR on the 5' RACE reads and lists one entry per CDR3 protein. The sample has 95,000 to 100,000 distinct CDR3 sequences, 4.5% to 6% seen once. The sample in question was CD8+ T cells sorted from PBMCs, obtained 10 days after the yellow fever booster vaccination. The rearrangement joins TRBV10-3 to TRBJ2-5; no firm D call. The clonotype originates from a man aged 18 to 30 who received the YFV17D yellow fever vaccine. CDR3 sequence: CAISESQVQETQYF. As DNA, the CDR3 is TGTGCCATCAGTGAGTCGCAGGTGCAAGAGACCCAGTACTTC.